The 6 T cell receptor beta chains in this list originate from one sample, sequenced in a study of blood T cells in healthy people across ages. Combining a sample-barcoded 5' primer with a J-beta primer mix, a second PCR ran for about 6 to 11 cycles. A single record per CDR3 protein comes from TCRdb applying MiXCR to the 5' RACE reads. The sample has 550,000 to 650,000 distinct CDR3 sequences; about 30% are singletons. The material sequenced was blood. The receptor set was obtained from a woman of 80 years or more in good health.

This clonotype showed up many times. As DNA, the CDR3 is TGTGCCAGCAGTCGGGGGCCGAGCACAGATACGCAGTATTTT. Its protein product is CASSRGPSTDTQYF. The V and J genes are TRBV7-6 and TRBJ2-3, with D possibly being TRBD1 or TRBD2 (6 bases each). V shed 6 bases and J shed 0 bases, with 10 bases lying between them. CDR1 SGHVS and CDR2 FNYEAQ come from the germline V gene. This CDR3 comprises 14 residues.

This clonotype was picked up many times. This sequence joins TRBV7-9 and TRBJ2-7, with D possibly being TRBD1 (6 bases). The CDR3 covers 15 residues. Deletions cut 5 bases from V and 3 bases from J, with 17 bases between. The germline gives CDR1 SEHNR, CDR2 FQNEAQ (reference sequence). The CDR3 coding sequence is TGTGCCAGCAGCCCAATGGGCAGGGGTGGCTACGAGCAGTACTTC. This sequence encodes CASSPMGRGGYEQYF.

This clonotype appeared a single time. This chain joins TRBV6-1 and TRBJ2-3; 7 bases map to TRBD1. This CDR3 is built from 17 residues. Germline values: CDR1 MNHNS, CDR2 SASEGT. The trim removed 4 bases at V and 0 bases at J, leaving 10 bases unmatched. The CDR3 region has the DNA TGTGCCAGCAGTGGAAAGCGACAGGGTTGGAGCACAGATACGCAGTATTTT. Residues: CASSGKRQGWSTDTQYF.

V usage is TRBV9 and J usage is TRBJ1-1, with a possible D match to TRBD1 (5 bases). Trimming pared 0 bases from V and 5 bases from J, leaving 11 bases between. The length of the CDR3 is 14 residues. Germline V CDR1 and CDR2: SGDLS, YYNGEE. The chain's CDR3 is CASSVGHGGTEAFF. The CDR3 region has the DNA TGTGCCAGCAGCGTAGGCCACGGGGGGACTGAAGCTTTCTTT.

This clonotype was picked up a small number of times. This chain uses TRBV7-9 with TRBJ2-5, with D perhaps matching TRBD2 (5 bases). CDR3 length: 13 amino acids. V was clipped by 0 bases and J by 11 bases, with 13 bases between them. Germline loops: CDR1 SEHNR, CDR2 FQNEAQ (reference sequence). CDR3 nucleotides: TGTGCCAGCAGCTTAGCGCGGGCAGGAGAGCAGTACTTC. This sequence encodes CASSLARAGEQYF.

There are many counts of this clonotype. This chain uses TRBV2 with TRBJ1-6; D may be TRBD1 (5 bases). Trimming stripped 7 bases from V and 4 bases from J, with 8 bases between. The germline V gene has CDR1 SNHLY and CDR2 FYNNEI. This CDR3 comprises 13 residues. The CDR3 region has the DNA TGTGCCAGCAAACAGGTTTATAATTCACCCCTCCACTTT. Protein sequence: CASKQVYNSPLHF.